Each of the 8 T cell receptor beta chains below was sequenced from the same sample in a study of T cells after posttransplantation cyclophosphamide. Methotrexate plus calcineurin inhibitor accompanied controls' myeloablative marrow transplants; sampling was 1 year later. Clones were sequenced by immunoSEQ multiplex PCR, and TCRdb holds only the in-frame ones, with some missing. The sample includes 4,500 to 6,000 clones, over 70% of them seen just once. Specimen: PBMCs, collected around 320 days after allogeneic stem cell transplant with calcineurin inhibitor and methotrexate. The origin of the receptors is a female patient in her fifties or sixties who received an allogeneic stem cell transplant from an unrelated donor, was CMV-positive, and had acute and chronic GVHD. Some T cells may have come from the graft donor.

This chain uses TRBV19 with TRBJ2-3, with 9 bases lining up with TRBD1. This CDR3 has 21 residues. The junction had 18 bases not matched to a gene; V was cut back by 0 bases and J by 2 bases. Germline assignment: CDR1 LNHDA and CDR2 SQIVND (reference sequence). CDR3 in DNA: TGTGCCAGTAGTATAGAAACAGGGGGCGGTGGTGTTTGGAGTCTCACAGATACGCAGTATTTT. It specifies CASSIETGGGGVWSLTDTQYF.

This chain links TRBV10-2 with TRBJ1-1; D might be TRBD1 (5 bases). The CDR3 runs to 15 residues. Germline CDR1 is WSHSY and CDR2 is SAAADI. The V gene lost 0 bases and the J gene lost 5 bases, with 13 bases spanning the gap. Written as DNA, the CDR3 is TGCGCCAGCAGTGAGTCTGGGGGAGGATATACTGAAGCTTTCTTT. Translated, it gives CASSESGGGYTEAFF.

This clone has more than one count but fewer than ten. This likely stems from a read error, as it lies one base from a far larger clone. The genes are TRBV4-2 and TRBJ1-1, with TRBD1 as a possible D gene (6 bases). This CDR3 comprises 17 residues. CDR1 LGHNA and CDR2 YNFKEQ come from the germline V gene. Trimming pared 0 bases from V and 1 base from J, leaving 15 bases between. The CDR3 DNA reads TGTGCCAGCAGCCAAGATTTTTCAACAGGGTCGAACACTGAAGCTTTCTTT. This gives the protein CASSQDFSTGSNTEAFF.

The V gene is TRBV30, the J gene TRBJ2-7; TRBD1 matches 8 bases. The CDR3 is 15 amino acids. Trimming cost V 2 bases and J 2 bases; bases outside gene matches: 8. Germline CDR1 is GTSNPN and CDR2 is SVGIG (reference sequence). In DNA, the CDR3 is TGTGCCTGGAGTCCCGGACAGGGAATAACCTACGAGCAGTACTTC. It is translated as CAWSPGQGITYEQYF.

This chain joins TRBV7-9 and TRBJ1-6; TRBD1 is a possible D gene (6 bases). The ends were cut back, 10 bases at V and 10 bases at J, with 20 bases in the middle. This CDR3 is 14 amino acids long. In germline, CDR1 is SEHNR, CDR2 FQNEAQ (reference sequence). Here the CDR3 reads CATPPQGIGSPLHF. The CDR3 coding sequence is TGTGCCACCCCGCCCCAGGGGATAGGGTCACCCCTCCACTTT. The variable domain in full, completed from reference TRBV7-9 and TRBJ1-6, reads DTGVSQNPRHKITKRGQNVTFRCDPISEHNRLYWYRQTLGQGPEFLTYFQNEAQLEKSRLLSDRFSAERPKGSFSTLEIQRTEQGDSAMYLCATPPQGIGSPLHFGNGTRLTVT.

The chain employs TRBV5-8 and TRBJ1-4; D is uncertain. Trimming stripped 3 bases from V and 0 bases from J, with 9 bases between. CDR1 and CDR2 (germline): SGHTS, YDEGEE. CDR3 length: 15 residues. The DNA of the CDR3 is TGTGCCAGCAGCTCCCGGGGTGCAACTAATGAAAAACTGTTTTTT. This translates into CASSSRGATNEKLFF.

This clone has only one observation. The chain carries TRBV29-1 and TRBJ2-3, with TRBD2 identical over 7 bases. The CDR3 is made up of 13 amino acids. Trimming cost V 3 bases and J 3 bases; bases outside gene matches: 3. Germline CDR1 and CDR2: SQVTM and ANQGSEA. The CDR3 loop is CSVDERGTDTQYF. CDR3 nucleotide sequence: TGCAGCGTTGACGAGCGGGGAACAGATACGCAGTATTTT.

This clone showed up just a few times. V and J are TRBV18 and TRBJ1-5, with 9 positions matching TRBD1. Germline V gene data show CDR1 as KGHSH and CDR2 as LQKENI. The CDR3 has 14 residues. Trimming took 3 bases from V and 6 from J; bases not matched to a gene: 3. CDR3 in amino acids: CASSPEQGAQPQHF. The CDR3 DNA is TGTGCCAGCTCACCGGAACAGGGGGCTCAGCCCCAGCATTTT.